The T cell receptor beta chain described here comes from a study of T cells in Graves' hyperthyroidism and ophthalmopathy. Study results and caveats: Also found in blood were most expanded thyroid clonotypes above 0.001.

Patients showing uncontrolled infection, other autoimmune disease, pregnancy or lactation were ineligible. The V end was cut by 0 bases, the J end by 7 bases, with 9 bases between. The CDR3 loop spans 14 amino acids. CDR1 LNHNV and CDR2 YYDKDF come from the germline V gene (reference sequence). This clonotype occurred a few times. Antigen specificity is unknown. It was RNA transcripts that yielded the amplified TCR beta CDR3 regions. The primer set for the first-round RT-PCR of the TCR CDR3 was HTBI. TCRdb passed the multiplex PCR reads through MiXCR, listing each CDR3 protein once. The sample includes around 760,000 distinct CDR3 sequences, roughly 32% of them seen just once.

The chain is built from TRBV15 and TRBJ2-2, with D uncertain. This receptor was obtained from a woman aged 40 to 49 with Graves' hyperthyroidism. Input material: blood. The CDR3 protein is CATSRDRGIGELFF. The CDR3 DNA reads TGTGCCACCAGCAGAGATCGTGGCATCGGGGAGCTGTTTTTT.